The 26 T cell receptor beta chains listed next were all sequenced from one sample in a study of blood T cells in healthy people across ages. The authors ran a second PCR of roughly 6 to 11 cycles using a sample-barcoded 5' primer and a J-beta primer mix. One entry per CDR3 protein results from TCRdb running MiXCR on the 5' RACE reads. The sample yields over 550,000 distinct CDR3 sequences, approximately 30% seen once. The specimen was blood. Receptor source: an elderly woman in good health.

With respect to this clonotype: A much larger clone sits a single nucleotide away, making a read error possible. The CDR3 is CASSAGGQGNEQYF. CDR3 in DNA: TGTGCCAGCAGTGCGGGGGGGCAGGGCAATGAGCAGTACTTC. V and J are TRBV2 and TRBJ2-7; 8 nucleotides match TRBD2. V trimming: 4 bases; J trimming: 7 bases; junction bases outside the gene matches: 9. CDR1 and CDR2 from the germline V gene are SNHLY and FYNNEI. The CDR3 extends over 14 amino acids.

This clonotype was found many times. The rearrangement links TRBV20-1 to TRBJ2-3; possibly TRBD1 or TRBD2 for D (6 bases each). Trimming took 6 bases from V and 5 from J, leaving 15 bases between them. Germline CDR1 is DFQATT and CDR2 is SNEGSKA (reference sequence). This CDR3 spans 13 amino acids. CDR3 protein: CSAERGAEDTQYF. CDR3 sequence (DNA): TGCAGTGCCGAGAGGGGGGCTGAAGATACGCAGTATTTT.

This chain uses TRBV12-3 or TRBV12-4 with TRBJ1-5, with 8 positions matching TRBD1. V trimming: 7 bases; J trimming: 4 bases; junction bases outside the gene matches: 12. This CDR3 comprises 16 residues. The CDR3 DNA follows: TGTGCCAGCAATCTCGACAGGGGATATACTAATCAGCCCCAGCATTTT. Translated, it gives CASNLDRGYTNQPQHF.

The CDR3: CASSLLGTNEKLFF. CDR3 in DNA: TGTGCCAGCAGCCTTTTAGGAACTAATGAAAAACTGTTTTTT. This chain connects TRBV2 to TRBJ1-4; no clear D gene. CDR3 length: 14 residues. Trimming cost V 6 bases and J 1 base, with 9 bases left between them. The germline gives CDR1 SNHLY, CDR2 FYNNEI.

As for this clonotype: A much larger clone is a single base away; this may be a read error. The CDR3 protein is CASSYRPDRDYTF. CDR3 DNA: TGTGCCAGCAGTTACAGACCAGACAGGGACTACACCTTC. The rearrangement uses TRBV6-5 and TRBJ1-2; 7 bases are shared with TRBD1. Trimming cost V 2 bases and J 10 bases; bases outside gene matches: 7. The CDR3 contains 13 residues. From germline, CDR1 is MNHEY and CDR2 SVGAGI.

J is TRBJ2-3 and V is TRBV20-1; D could derive from TRBD1 or TRBD2 (7 bases each). The germline gives CDR1 DFQATT, CDR2 SNEGSKA (reference sequence). This CDR3 is 17 amino acids long. The V and J ends lost 0 bases and 4 bases respectively, with 20 bases between them. The CDR3 sequence: CSARDHSGGGWPDTQYF. The CDR3 coding sequence is TGCAGTGCTAGAGATCATTCAGGGGGGGGCTGGCCAGATACGCAGTATTTT.

This clonotype occurred many times. This chain links TRBV7-9 with TRBJ2-1, with 8 bases matching TRBD1. Losses at the gene ends were 5 bases for V and 0 bases for J; bases not matched to a gene: 6. CDR3 length equals 16 residues. Per the germline V gene, CDR1 is SEHNR and CDR2 is FQNEAQ (reference sequence). The CDR3 loop is CASSVHRGSSYNEQFF. The CDR3 bases are TGTGCCAGCAGCGTCCACAGGGGGTCCTCCTACAATGAGCAGTTCTTC.

There are many counts of this clonotype. The chain joins TRBV2 to TRBJ2-5; 11 nucleotides align to TRBD1. Trimming removed 7 bases from V and 2 bases from J; junction bases left unmatched: 3. CDR3 length equals 14 residues. Looked up from germline, CDR1 is SNHLY and CDR2 is FYNNEI. CDR3 sequence reads: CASTRDRGQETQYF. CDR3 coding DNA: TGTGCCAGCACGAGGGACAGGGGGCAAGAGACCCAGTACTTC. Together with reference TRBV2 and TRBJ2-5, the CDR3 gives the full variable domain: EPEVTQTPSHQVTQMGQEVILRCVPISNHLYFYWYRQILGQKVEFLVSFYNNEISEKSEIFDDQFSVERPDGSNFTLKIRSTKLEDSAMYFCASTRDRGQETQYFGPGTRLLVL.

The chain combines TRBV7-8 with TRBJ1-1; D unclear. Trimming shortened V by 5 bases and J by 0 bases, and 16 bases separated the two germline ends. Germline V gene lookup returns CDR1 SGHVS and CDR2 FQNEAQ. This CDR3 is 16 amino acids long. The DNA of the CDR3 is TGTGCCAGCAGCACCACGGGCCTTCCTATGAACACTGAAGCTTTCTTT. Encoded protein: CASSTTGLPMNTEAFF.

There are many counts of this clonotype. V and J are TRBV7-3 and TRBJ1-1, with D possibly being TRBD1 (5 bases). V gave up 5 bases and J gave up 0 bases, with 13 bases separating them. This CDR3 contains 15 residues. CDR1 is SGHTA and CDR2 is FQGTGA in the germline V gene. DNA for the CDR3: TGTGCCAGCAGCCCGCTGGGGGGGATGAACACTGAAGCTTTCTTT. Translating it yields CASSPLGGMNTEAFF.

The V and J genes are TRBV5-1 and TRBJ2-1; the D gene is possibly TRBD1 (5 bases). The CDR3 length is 16 residues. Germline V gene data show CDR1 as SGHRS and CDR2 as YFSETQ. V was clipped by 0 bases and J by 1 base, with 11 bases between them. DNA for the CDR3: TGCGCCAGCAGCTTGGGGGGCGCAGAATCCTACAATGAGCAGTTCTTC. It yields the protein CASSLGGAESYNEQFF. Based on the CDR3 plus reference TRBV5-1 and TRBJ2-1, the full variable domain is KAGVTQTPRYLIKTRGQQVTLSCSPISGHRSVSWYQQTPGQGLQFLFEYFSETQRNKGNFPGRFSGRQFSNSRSEMNVSTLELGDSALYLCASSLGGAESYNEQFFGPGTRLTVL.

This clonotype was observed at least ten times. The chain links TRBV7-3 to TRBJ1-2; possible D gene TRBD1, 6 bases. This CDR3 region has 15 residues. V shed 5 bases and J shed 0 bases, with 13 bases lying between them. Germline assignment: CDR1 SGHTA and CDR2 FQGTGA. This CDR3 reads CASSLGTSTNYGYTF. The CDR3, as DNA: TGTGCCAGCAGCCTAGGGACAAGCACTAACTATGGCTACACCTTC.

The table lists this clonotype with many counts. The chain recombines TRBV29-1 with TRBJ2-5; D remains ambiguous. Germline loops: CDR1 SQVTM, CDR2 ANQGSEA. The CDR3 spans 15 residues. V was cut by 1 base and J by 4 bases, with 16 bases left in between. The CDR3: CSVEGSVGMLETQYF. CDR3 sequence (DNA): TGCAGCGTTGAAGGGAGTGTTGGGATGTTAGAGACCCAGTACTTC.

The chain employs TRBV30 and TRBJ2-3, with D perhaps TRBD1 (6 bases). Germline-derived CDR1 and CDR2 are GTSNPN and SVGIG (reference sequence). This CDR3 has 12 amino acids. Trimming took 4 bases from V and 1 from J, leaving 6 bases between them. As DNA, the CDR3 is TGTGCCTGGACAGGGGGCACAGATACGCAGTATTTT. Translating it yields CAWTGGTDTQYF.

This clonotype was found many times. The chain recombines TRBV2 with TRBJ2-3; 9 bases match TRBD1. Germline trimming cut 6 bases from V and 5 bases from J; bases unmatched to any gene: 6. This CDR3 spans 14 amino acids. CDR1 is SNHLY and CDR2 is FYNNEI in the germline V gene. The CDR3 DNA follows: TGTGCCAGCAGCAAGGACAGGGGTAAAGATACGCAGTATTTT. Protein sequence: CASSKDRGKDTQYF.

Regarding this clonotype: Just one base apart from a much larger clone, this may be a read error. The V gene is TRBV9, the J gene TRBJ2-3; a possible D gene is TRBD2 (5 bases). V lost 3 bases and J lost 6, with 20 bases in between. There are 16 residues in the CDR3. Looked up from germline, CDR1 is SGDLS and CDR2 is YYNGEE. This CDR3 reads CASSGRSAGGPDTQYF. The CDR3 DNA reads TGTGCCAGCAGCGGACGAAGTGCGGGCGGACCGGATACGCAGTATTTT.

This sequence joins TRBV14 and TRBJ2-5; 7 positions agree with TRBD1. The CDR3 length is 14 residues. Looked up from germline, CDR1 is SGHDN and CDR2 is FVKESK. J was trimmed by 2 bases and V by 6 bases; bases with no gene match: 6. The CDR3 sequence: CASRRTGEQETQYF. The CDR3 DNA reads as TGTGCCAGCAGACGGACAGGAGAACAAGAGACCCAGTACTTC.

The V call is TRBV6-5, the J call TRBJ2-1; possibly TRBD1 for D (5 bases). The CDR3 consists of 14 residues. Trimming stripped 5 bases from V and 5 bases from J, with 13 bases between. Germline V CDR1 and CDR2: MNHEY, SVGAGI. The chain's CDR3 is CASSTGMKHNEQFF. CDR3 DNA sequence: TGTGCCAGCAGTACAGGAATGAAGCACAATGAGCAGTTCTTC.

This clonotype was seen more than once but under ten times. This rearrangement joins TRBV12-5 to TRBJ1-2, with a weak D call TRBD1 (5 bases). CDR1 and CDR2 from the germline V gene are LGHNT and FRNRAP. V was clipped by 2 bases and J by 7 bases, with 11 bases between them. The CDR3 has 13 amino acids. The CDR3: CASGLTGEGGYTF. The CDR3 region has the DNA TGTGCTAGTGGTTTGACAGGCGAGGGTGGCTACACCTTC.

V gene TRBV5-5 combines with J gene TRBJ2-7; D is uncertain. Germline-derived CDR1 and CDR2 are SGHKS and YYEKEE (reference sequence). This CDR3 comprises 12 residues. V was clipped by 2 bases and J by 9 bases, with 12 bases between them. The CDR3 sequence is CASSFGPWGQYF. In DNA, the CDR3 is TGTGCCAGCAGCTTCGGCCCATGGGGGCAGTACTTC.

This chain connects TRBV28 to TRBJ2-7; D not certain. CDR3 length: 13 amino acids. Trimming took 7 bases from V and 3 from J, leaving 13 bases between them. Germline V gene sequence: CDR1 MDHEN, CDR2 SYDVKM. The CDR3 loop reads CASNDGSRYEQYF. In DNA, the CDR3 is TGTGCCAGCAACGACGGTAGCCGCTACGAGCAGTACTTC.

This clonotype was counted once. The rearrangement links TRBV29-1 to TRBJ2-5; tentative D call: TRBD1 (5 bases). Trimming cost V 2 bases and J 4 bases, with 11 bases left between them. Germline values: CDR1 SQVTM, CDR2 ANQGSEA. The CDR3 has 13 amino acids. This chain's CDR3 is CSVEPDSLETQYF. The CDR3 nucleotides read TGCAGCGTTGAACCCGACAGCCTAGAGACCCAGTACTTC.

There are many counts of this clonotype. The chain couples TRBV10-3 to TRBJ2-7; D remains unclear. Germline V lookup: CDR1 ENHRY, CDR2 SYGVKD. This CDR3 comprises 16 residues. The ends were cut back, 1 base at V and 9 bases at J, with 22 bases in the middle. The CDR3 spells CAISEFSGLVLGGQYF. The CDR3 DNA is TGTGCCATCAGTGAGTTTTCGGGCCTGGTCCTTGGCGGGCAGTACTTC.

This clonotype was observed at least ten times. V gene TRBV4-3 combines with J gene TRBJ1-2, with D uncertain. CDR3 length: 18 amino acids. Trimming removed 0 bases from V and 4 bases from J, with 21 bases in between. Germline V CDR1 and CDR2: LGHNA, YSLEER. The CDR3 DNA follows: TGCGCCAGCAGCCAAGAGTCGTTGGCTTCAGGCTATACCTATGGCTACACCTTC. This gives the protein CASSQESLASGYTYGYTF.

V gene TRBV7-9 combines with J gene TRBJ2-5; TRBD1 matches at 8 bases. CDR1 and CDR2 from the germline V gene are SEHNR and FQNEAQ (reference sequence). After removal of 2 bases from V and 11 bases from J, the junction contained 10 bases not matched to a gene. The CDR3 covers 14 residues. CDR3 coding DNA: TGTGCCAGCAGCTTACAACAGGGGGTGAATGAGCAGTACTTC. It encodes CASSLQQGVNEQYF.

This clonotype has a count of ten or more. The J gene is TRBJ2-1, the V gene TRBV24-1, with 7 bases aligning to TRBD2. There are 12 residues in the CDR3. V was clipped by 6 bases and J by 10 bases; unmatched bases: 5. Germline V CDR1 and CDR2: KGHDR, SFDVKD. The CDR3 nucleotides are TGTGCCACCAGTCCCACCGGGGGGGAGCAGTTCTTC. It specifies CATSPTGGEQFF.